This T cell receptor beta chain was obtained from a study of shared clonotypes between healthy human individuals. The study's findings and limits: Despite large depth, sorted-subset datasets appeared incompletely sequenced. Naive CD4 clonotypes overlapped across a handful of donors at approximately 5.3%.

There are 20 residues in the CDR3. The V end lost 1 base, the J end lost 4 bases, and 29 bases lay between the germline ends. Per the germline V gene, CDR1 is GTSNPN and CDR2 is SVGIG (reference sequence). The data were produced by immunoSEQ multiplex PCR, yet TCRdb's version contains in-frame clones alone and is incomplete. The data show more than 550,000 clones, with 72% seen just once and under 2% held by the top ten. Each of the donors was a healthy adult who was HIV-negative and had not had a recent acute infection or vaccination. In this sample, this clone turned up a few times. No antigen is known for it.

The specimen sequenced was memory CD4+ T cells sorted from blood. Subset given: CD45RA-negative fraction. This clonotype was sampled from a woman aged 25 to 39 in good health. This chain uses TRBV30 with TRBJ2-1, with D perhaps matching TRBD1 or TRBD2 (5 bases each). The CDR3 region is CAWSGRRGKQSGEYYNEQFF. CDR3 bases: TGTGCCTGGAGTGGGAGAAGGGGTAAACAGTCTGGGGAGTATTACAATGAGCAGTTCTTC. The full variable domain, completed using reference TRBV30 and TRBJ2-1, is SQTIHQWPATLVQPVGSPLSLECTVEGTSNPNLYWYRQAAGRGLQLLFYSVGIGQISSEVPQNLSASRPQDRQFILSSKKLLLSDSGFYLCAWSGRRGKQSGEYYNEQFFGPGTRLTVL.